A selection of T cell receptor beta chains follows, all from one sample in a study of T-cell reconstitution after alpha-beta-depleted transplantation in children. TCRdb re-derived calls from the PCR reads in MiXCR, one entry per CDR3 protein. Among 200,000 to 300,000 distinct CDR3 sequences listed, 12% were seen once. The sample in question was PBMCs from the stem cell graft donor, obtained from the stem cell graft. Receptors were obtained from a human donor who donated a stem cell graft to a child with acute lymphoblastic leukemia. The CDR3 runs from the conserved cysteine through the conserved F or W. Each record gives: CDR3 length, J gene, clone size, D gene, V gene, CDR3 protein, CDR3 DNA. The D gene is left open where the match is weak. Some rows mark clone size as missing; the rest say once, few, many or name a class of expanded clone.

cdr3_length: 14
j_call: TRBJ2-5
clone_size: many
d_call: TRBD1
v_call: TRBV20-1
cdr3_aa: CSARGTGGWETQYF
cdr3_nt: TGCAGTGCTCGAGGGACAGGAGGGTGGGAGACCCAGTACTTC

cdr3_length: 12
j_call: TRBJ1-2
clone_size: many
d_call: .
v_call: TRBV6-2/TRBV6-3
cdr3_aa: CASVNRNYGYTF
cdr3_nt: TGTGCCAGCGTTAACAGAAACTATGGCTACACCTTC

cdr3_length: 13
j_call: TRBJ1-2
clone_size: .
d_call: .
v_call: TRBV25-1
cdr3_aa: CASSGFGNYGYTF
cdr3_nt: TGTGCCAGCAGTGGGTTCGGAAACTATGGCTACACCTTC

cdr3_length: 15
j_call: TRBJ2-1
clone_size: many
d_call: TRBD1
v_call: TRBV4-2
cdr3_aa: CASSQVQQGSSEQFF
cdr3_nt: TGTGCCAGCAGCCAAGTTCAACAGGGGAGTAGTGAGCAGTTCTTC

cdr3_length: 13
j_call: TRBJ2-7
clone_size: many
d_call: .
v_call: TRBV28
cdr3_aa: CAASRQAKGEQYF
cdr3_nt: TGTGCCGCCAGTAGACAGGCAAAGGGCGAGCAGTACTTC

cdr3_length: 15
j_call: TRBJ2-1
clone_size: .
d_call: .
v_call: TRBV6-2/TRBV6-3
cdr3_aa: CASSNDRSSYNEQFF
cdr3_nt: TGTGCCAGCAGTAATGACAGGAGCTCCTACAATGAGCAGTTCTTC

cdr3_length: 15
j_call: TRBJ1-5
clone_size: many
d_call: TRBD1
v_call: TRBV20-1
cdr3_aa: CSARAPGQRSQPQHF
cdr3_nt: TGCAGTGCTAGAGCGCCGGGACAGAGGTCTCAGCCCCAGCATTTT

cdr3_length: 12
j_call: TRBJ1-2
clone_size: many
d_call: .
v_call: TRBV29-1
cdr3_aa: CSVAEANYGYTF
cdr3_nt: TGCAGCGTTGCAGAGGCTAACTATGGCTACACCTTC

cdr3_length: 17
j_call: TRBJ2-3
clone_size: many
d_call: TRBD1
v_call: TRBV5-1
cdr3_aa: CASSLVGTGPLRDTQYF
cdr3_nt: TGCGCCAGCAGCTTGGTTGGGACAGGGCCCCTTCGGGATACGCAGTATTTT

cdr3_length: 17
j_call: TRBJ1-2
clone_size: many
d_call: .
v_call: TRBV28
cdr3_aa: CASSFLTGHAPLYGYTF
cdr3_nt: TGTGCCAGCAGTTTCCTTACAGGGCACGCACCCCTCTATGGCTACACCTTC

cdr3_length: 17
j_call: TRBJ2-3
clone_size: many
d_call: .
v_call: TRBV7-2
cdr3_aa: CASSLVGPGAITDTQYF
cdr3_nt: TGTGCCAGCAGCTTAGTAGGGCCCGGGGCGATCACAGATACGCAGTATTTT

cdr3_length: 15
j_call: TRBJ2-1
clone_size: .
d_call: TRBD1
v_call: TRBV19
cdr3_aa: CASSMAWTGGNEQFF
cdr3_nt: TGTGCCAGTAGTATGGCTTGGACAGGGGGCAATGAGCAGTTCTTC

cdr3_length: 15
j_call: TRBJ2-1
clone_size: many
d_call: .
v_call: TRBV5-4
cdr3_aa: CASSGDSSSYNEQFF
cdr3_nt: TGTGCCAGCAGCGGCGACAGTAGCTCCTACAATGAGCAGTTCTTC

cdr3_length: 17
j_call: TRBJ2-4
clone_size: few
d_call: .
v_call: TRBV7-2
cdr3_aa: CASSSPPIGVAKNIQYF
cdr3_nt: TGTGCCAGCAGCTCTCCCCCGATTGGGGTAGCCAAAAACATTCAGTACTTC

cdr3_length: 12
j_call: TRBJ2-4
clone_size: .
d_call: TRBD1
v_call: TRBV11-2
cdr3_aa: CASSPSGGIQYF
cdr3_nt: TGTGCCAGCAGCCCCTCAGGGGGCATTCAGTACTTC

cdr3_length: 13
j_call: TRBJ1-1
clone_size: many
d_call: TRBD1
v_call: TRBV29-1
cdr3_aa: CSAESRDRGEAFF
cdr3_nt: TGCAGCGCCGAATCACGGGACAGGGGAGAAGCTTTCTTT

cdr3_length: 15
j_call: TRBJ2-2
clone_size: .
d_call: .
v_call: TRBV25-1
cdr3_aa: CASSELRGESGELFF
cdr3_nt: TGTGCCAGCAGTGAATTAAGGGGGGAATCGGGGGAGCTGTTTTTT

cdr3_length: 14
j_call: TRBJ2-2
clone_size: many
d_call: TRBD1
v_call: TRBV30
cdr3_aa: CAWKGQGTTGELFF
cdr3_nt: TGTGCCTGGAAGGGACAGGGGACGACCGGGGAGCTGTTTTTT

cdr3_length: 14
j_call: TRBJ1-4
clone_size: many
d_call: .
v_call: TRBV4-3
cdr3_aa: CASSPGLVNEKLFF
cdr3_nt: TGCGCCAGCAGCCCCGGGCTCGTAAACGAAAAACTGTTTTTT

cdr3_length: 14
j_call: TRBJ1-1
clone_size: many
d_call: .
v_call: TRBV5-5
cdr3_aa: CASNPKGGGTEAFF
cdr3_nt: TGTGCCAGCAACCCGAAGGGCGGGGGCACTGAAGCTTTCTTT

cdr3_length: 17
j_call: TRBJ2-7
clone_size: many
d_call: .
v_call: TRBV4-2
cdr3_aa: CASSQESSSSNLYEQYF
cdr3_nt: TGTGCCAGCAGCCAAGAGTCATCGTCTAGTAATCTCTACGAGCAGTACTTC

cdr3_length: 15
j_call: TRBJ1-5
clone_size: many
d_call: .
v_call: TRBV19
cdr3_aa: CASSETGPLNQPQHF
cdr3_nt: TGTGCCAGTAGTGAAACCGGACCGTTGAATCAGCCCCAGCATTTT

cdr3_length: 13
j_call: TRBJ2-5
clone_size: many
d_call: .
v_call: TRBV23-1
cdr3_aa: CATARRVVETQYF
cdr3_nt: TGCGCCACGGCCCGCAGGGTAGTGGAGACCCAGTACTTC

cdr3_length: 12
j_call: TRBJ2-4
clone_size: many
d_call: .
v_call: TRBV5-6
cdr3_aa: CASSWGSDIQYF
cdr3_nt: TGTGCCAGCAGCTGGGGGAGTGACATTCAGTACTTC

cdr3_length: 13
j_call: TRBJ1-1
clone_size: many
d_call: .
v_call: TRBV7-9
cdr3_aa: CASSRTGNTEAFF
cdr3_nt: TGTGCCAGCAGTCGCACAGGGAACACTGAAGCTTTCTTT

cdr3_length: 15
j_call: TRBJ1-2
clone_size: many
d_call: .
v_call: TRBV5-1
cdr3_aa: CASSPGAIEAGGYTF
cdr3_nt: TGCGCCAGCAGCCCTGGGGCTATCGAGGCAGGAGGCTACACCTTC

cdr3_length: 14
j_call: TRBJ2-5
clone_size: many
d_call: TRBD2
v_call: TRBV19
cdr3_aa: CASAQGGSQETQYF
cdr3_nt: TGTGCCAGTGCCCAGGGCGGGAGCCAAGAGACCCAGTACTTC

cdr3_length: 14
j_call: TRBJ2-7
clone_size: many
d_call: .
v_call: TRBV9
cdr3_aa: CASSVGSRSYEQYF
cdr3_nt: TGTGCCAGCAGCGTAGGTTCCAGGTCCTACGAGCAGTACTTC

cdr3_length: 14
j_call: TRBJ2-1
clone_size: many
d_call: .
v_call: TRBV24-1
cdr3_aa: CATSGLDIYNEQFF
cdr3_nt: TGTGCCACCAGTGGCTTGGACATCTACAATGAGCAGTTCTTC

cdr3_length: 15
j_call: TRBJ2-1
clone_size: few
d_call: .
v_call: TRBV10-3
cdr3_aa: CAISGGRGASNEQFF
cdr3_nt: TGTGCCATCAGTGGAGGACGGGGCGCGAGCAATGAGCAGTTCTTC

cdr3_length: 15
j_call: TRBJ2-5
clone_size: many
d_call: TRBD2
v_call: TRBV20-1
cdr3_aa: CSARAGGGARETQYF
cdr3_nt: TGCAGTGCTAGAGCCGGCGGGGGGGCGCGAGAGACCCAGTACTTC

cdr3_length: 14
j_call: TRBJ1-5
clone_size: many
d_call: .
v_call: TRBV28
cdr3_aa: CASSFMTANQPQHF
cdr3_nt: TGTGCCAGCAGTTTTATGACAGCCAATCAGCCCCAGCATTTT

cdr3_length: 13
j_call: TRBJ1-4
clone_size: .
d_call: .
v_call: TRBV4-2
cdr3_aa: CASSPETNEKLFF
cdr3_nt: TGTGCCAGCAGCCCCGAAACTAATGAAAAACTGTTTTTT

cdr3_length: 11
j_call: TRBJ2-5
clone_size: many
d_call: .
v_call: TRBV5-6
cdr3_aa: CASRKLGTQYF
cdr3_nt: TGTGCCAGCAGGAAGTTGGGGACCCAGTACTTC

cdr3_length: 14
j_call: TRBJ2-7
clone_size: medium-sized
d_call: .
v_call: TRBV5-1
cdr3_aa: CASSLDGGDGEQYF
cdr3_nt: TGCGCCAGCAGCTTGGATGGAGGGGACGGCGAGCAGTACTTC

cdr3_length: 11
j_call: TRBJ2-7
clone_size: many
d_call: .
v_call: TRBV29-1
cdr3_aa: CSVPWGYEQYF
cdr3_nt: TGCAGCGTCCCATGGGGCTACGAGCAGTACTTC

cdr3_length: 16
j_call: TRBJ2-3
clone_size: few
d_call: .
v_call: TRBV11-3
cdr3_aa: CASSLVEGPGTDTQYF
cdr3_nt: TGTGCCAGCAGCTTAGTAGAGGGGCCTGGCACAGATACGCAGTATTTT

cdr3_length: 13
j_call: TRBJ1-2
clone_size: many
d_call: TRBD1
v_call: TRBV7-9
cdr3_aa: CASSSDRAGGYTF
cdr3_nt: TGTGCCAGCAGCTCGGACAGGGCGGGAGGCTACACCTTC

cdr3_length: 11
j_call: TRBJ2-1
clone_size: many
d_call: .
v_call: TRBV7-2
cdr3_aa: CASSLLHEQFF
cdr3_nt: TGTGCCAGCAGCTTACTTCATGAGCAGTTCTTC

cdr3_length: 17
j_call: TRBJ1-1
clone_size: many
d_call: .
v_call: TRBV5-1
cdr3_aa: CASSLDPSHRMNTEAFF
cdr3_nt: TGCGCCAGCAGCTTGGACCCCTCCCACCGGATGAACACTGAAGCTTTCTTT

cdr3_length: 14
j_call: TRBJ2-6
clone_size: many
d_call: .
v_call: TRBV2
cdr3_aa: CASTAERMTSVLTF
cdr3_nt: TGTGCCAGCACGGCGGAGCGAATGACTTCCGTCCTGACTTTC

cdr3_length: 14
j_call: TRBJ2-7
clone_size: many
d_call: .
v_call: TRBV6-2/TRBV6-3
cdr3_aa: CASSWDLMPSEQYF
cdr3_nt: TGTGCCAGCAGTTGGGATCTTATGCCTTCCGAGCAGTACTTC

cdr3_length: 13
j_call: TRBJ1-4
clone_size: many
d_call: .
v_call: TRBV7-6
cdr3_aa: CASSSAPSEKLFF
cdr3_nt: TGTGCCAGCAGCTCCGCCCCGTCGGAAAAACTGTTTTTT

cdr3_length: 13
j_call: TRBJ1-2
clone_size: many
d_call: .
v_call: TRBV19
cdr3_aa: CASSGTFLGGYTF
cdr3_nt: TGTGCCAGTAGCGGGACATTTCTTGGAGGCTACACCTTC

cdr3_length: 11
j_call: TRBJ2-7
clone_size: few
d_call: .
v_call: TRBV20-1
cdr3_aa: CSVRTVYEQYF
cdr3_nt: TGCAGTGTCCGGACTGTCTACGAGCAGTACTTC

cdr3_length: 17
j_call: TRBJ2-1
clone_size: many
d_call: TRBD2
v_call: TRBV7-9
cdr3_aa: CASSSPGTSGIRDEQFF
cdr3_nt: TGTGCCAGCAGCTCTCCCGGGACTAGCGGGATAAGGGATGAGCAGTTCTTC